This T cell receptor beta chain was documented in a study of beta chain features in type 1 diabetes. Study-wide results and limits: Possibly, sequencing cDNA over-represented cells that had high TCR expression levels. Naive, central memory and regulatory TCRB repertoires appeared more similar among patients than healthy donors. In every one of the four CD4+ subsets, TCRB CDR3s were moderately but significantly shorter in Type 1 diabetes patients.

CDR1 is MDHEN and CDR2 is SYDVKM in the germline V gene. The CDR3 consists of 14 residues. Trimming left V 2 bases short and J 8 bases short, with 12 bases between. This clone has just a few counts. Its target is unknown. The sequenced template was cDNA made from the entire isolated RNA. Clones were read by immunoSEQ multiplex PCR, and TCRdb kept only the in-frame ones, dropping some. The sample has 300,000 or so clones; around 9.3% are singletons. The chain uses TRBV28 and TRBJ1-4; perhaps TRBD1 as D (6 bases). Sequenced material: central memory CD4+ T cells from blood. This clonotype was sampled from a man between 25 and 39 years old with type 1 diabetes. The CDR3: CASSLGGQGEKLFF. The CDR3 region has the DNA TGTGCCAGCAGTTTAGGAGGGCAGGGGGAAAAACTGTTTTTT.